This is a list of T cell receptor beta chains from one sample in a study of blood T cell repertoires in COVID-19. TCRdb's table, derived via immunoSEQ multiplex PCR, lists solely in-frame clones and lacks some. The sample includes fewer than 200,000 clones, approximately 88% seen only once; the top ten take roughly 9%. The specimen was PBMCs or T cells enriched from blood (not recorded which). The receptors were sampled from a woman aged 18-29 years who had recovered from COVID-19. Each CDR3 is given without its conserved first and last residue. Fields, in order: clone size, V gene, CDR3 protein. A clone size is listed for some rows: how often the clone was seen (once, few, many), or a class if it is expanded.

>NA|TRBV7-8
ASRWGDGTEAF
>few|TRBV18
ASSPPGETNYGYT
>NA|TRBV19
ASSNSGGAYEQY
>NA|TRBV24-1
ATSDYTGNYGYT
>NA|TRBV28
ASSLLSLANEQF
>NA|TRBV25-1
ASSEWSGGGTYEQY
>NA|TRBV6-5
ASNKASRSTDTQY
>NA|TRBV30
AAGTGGGYT
>NA|TRBV27
ASSFRLAAYNEQF
>NA|TRBV2
ASRGSGNEQF
>NA|TRBV7-3
ASSLGTNTEAF
>NA|TRBV6-2/TRBV6-3
ASSYPALRSLTYNEQF
>few|TRBV28
ASSPGGGGNYGYT
>NA|TRBV7-9
ASSLISAGQETQY
>NA|TRBV4-1
ASSIPRQGSVGNTEAF
>NA|TRBV6-2/TRBV6-3
ASSLDRVDQPQH
>NA|TRBV29-1
SVGANQETQY
>NA|TRBV9
ASSVAPTDTGPLYEQY
>NA|TRBV19
ASTFNPPGTYSTDTQY
>NA|TRBV6-5
ASSLERANEQY
>once|TRBV11-2
ASSLDPGGETQY
>NA|TRBV10-3
AISEQEQGIYGYT
>NA|TRBV4-2
ASSQDQAGDFETQY
>NA|TRBV5-1
ASSSGQGGLEAF
>few|TRBV12-3/TRBV12-4
ASSLGTGGLF
>NA|TRBV3-1/TRBV3-2
ASSQDLNQPQH
>NA|TRBV28
ASRLGQGSYEQY
>NA|TRBV9
ASSATEYEQY
>many|TRBV7-9
ASSTGTGLGETQY
>NA|TRBV5-1
ASSLDTAEAF
>NA|TRBV27
ASRRGTASYEQY
>NA|TRBV18
ASSPEETQY
>NA|TRBV6-5
ASSPGGRSAF
>NA|TRBV12-3/TRBV12-4
ASRNQETQY
>NA|TRBV18
ASSPPVSGGDNEQF
>NA|TRBV9
ASSRGAKTEAF
>NA|TRBV24-1
ATGDPSGEQY
>NA|TRBV28
ASSFNRGPGNTEAF
>NA|TRBV11-2
ASSFGDISGYT
>NA|TRBV5-1
ASGLTGVANEKLF
>NA|TRBV11-2
ASRSSGFYSPLH
>few|TRBV7-2
ASSLRRGRDNEQF
>NA|TRBV19
ASSTTGGNEQF
>NA|TRBV18
ASNHETNEQF
>NA|TRBV27
ASSSGNQGAGYGYT
>NA|TRBV5-1
ASRSRTSGLSSYNEQF
>NA|TRBV5-1
ASSLGQDNSPLH
>NA|TRBV4-2
ASSQSGGQGSWDTQY
>NA|TRBV5-1
ASSLLTGGIEETQY
>NA|TRBV12-3/TRBV12-4
ASSLASGEQY
>NA|TRBV2
ASSWDRDLRNSPLH
>NA|TRBV6-5
ASRGTFSRAYGYT
>NA|TRBV6-5
ASRSGPEAF
>NA|TRBV11-3
ASSFHAGTSGNNEQF
>NA|TRBV6-4
ASRRSQPPFSFSGNTIY